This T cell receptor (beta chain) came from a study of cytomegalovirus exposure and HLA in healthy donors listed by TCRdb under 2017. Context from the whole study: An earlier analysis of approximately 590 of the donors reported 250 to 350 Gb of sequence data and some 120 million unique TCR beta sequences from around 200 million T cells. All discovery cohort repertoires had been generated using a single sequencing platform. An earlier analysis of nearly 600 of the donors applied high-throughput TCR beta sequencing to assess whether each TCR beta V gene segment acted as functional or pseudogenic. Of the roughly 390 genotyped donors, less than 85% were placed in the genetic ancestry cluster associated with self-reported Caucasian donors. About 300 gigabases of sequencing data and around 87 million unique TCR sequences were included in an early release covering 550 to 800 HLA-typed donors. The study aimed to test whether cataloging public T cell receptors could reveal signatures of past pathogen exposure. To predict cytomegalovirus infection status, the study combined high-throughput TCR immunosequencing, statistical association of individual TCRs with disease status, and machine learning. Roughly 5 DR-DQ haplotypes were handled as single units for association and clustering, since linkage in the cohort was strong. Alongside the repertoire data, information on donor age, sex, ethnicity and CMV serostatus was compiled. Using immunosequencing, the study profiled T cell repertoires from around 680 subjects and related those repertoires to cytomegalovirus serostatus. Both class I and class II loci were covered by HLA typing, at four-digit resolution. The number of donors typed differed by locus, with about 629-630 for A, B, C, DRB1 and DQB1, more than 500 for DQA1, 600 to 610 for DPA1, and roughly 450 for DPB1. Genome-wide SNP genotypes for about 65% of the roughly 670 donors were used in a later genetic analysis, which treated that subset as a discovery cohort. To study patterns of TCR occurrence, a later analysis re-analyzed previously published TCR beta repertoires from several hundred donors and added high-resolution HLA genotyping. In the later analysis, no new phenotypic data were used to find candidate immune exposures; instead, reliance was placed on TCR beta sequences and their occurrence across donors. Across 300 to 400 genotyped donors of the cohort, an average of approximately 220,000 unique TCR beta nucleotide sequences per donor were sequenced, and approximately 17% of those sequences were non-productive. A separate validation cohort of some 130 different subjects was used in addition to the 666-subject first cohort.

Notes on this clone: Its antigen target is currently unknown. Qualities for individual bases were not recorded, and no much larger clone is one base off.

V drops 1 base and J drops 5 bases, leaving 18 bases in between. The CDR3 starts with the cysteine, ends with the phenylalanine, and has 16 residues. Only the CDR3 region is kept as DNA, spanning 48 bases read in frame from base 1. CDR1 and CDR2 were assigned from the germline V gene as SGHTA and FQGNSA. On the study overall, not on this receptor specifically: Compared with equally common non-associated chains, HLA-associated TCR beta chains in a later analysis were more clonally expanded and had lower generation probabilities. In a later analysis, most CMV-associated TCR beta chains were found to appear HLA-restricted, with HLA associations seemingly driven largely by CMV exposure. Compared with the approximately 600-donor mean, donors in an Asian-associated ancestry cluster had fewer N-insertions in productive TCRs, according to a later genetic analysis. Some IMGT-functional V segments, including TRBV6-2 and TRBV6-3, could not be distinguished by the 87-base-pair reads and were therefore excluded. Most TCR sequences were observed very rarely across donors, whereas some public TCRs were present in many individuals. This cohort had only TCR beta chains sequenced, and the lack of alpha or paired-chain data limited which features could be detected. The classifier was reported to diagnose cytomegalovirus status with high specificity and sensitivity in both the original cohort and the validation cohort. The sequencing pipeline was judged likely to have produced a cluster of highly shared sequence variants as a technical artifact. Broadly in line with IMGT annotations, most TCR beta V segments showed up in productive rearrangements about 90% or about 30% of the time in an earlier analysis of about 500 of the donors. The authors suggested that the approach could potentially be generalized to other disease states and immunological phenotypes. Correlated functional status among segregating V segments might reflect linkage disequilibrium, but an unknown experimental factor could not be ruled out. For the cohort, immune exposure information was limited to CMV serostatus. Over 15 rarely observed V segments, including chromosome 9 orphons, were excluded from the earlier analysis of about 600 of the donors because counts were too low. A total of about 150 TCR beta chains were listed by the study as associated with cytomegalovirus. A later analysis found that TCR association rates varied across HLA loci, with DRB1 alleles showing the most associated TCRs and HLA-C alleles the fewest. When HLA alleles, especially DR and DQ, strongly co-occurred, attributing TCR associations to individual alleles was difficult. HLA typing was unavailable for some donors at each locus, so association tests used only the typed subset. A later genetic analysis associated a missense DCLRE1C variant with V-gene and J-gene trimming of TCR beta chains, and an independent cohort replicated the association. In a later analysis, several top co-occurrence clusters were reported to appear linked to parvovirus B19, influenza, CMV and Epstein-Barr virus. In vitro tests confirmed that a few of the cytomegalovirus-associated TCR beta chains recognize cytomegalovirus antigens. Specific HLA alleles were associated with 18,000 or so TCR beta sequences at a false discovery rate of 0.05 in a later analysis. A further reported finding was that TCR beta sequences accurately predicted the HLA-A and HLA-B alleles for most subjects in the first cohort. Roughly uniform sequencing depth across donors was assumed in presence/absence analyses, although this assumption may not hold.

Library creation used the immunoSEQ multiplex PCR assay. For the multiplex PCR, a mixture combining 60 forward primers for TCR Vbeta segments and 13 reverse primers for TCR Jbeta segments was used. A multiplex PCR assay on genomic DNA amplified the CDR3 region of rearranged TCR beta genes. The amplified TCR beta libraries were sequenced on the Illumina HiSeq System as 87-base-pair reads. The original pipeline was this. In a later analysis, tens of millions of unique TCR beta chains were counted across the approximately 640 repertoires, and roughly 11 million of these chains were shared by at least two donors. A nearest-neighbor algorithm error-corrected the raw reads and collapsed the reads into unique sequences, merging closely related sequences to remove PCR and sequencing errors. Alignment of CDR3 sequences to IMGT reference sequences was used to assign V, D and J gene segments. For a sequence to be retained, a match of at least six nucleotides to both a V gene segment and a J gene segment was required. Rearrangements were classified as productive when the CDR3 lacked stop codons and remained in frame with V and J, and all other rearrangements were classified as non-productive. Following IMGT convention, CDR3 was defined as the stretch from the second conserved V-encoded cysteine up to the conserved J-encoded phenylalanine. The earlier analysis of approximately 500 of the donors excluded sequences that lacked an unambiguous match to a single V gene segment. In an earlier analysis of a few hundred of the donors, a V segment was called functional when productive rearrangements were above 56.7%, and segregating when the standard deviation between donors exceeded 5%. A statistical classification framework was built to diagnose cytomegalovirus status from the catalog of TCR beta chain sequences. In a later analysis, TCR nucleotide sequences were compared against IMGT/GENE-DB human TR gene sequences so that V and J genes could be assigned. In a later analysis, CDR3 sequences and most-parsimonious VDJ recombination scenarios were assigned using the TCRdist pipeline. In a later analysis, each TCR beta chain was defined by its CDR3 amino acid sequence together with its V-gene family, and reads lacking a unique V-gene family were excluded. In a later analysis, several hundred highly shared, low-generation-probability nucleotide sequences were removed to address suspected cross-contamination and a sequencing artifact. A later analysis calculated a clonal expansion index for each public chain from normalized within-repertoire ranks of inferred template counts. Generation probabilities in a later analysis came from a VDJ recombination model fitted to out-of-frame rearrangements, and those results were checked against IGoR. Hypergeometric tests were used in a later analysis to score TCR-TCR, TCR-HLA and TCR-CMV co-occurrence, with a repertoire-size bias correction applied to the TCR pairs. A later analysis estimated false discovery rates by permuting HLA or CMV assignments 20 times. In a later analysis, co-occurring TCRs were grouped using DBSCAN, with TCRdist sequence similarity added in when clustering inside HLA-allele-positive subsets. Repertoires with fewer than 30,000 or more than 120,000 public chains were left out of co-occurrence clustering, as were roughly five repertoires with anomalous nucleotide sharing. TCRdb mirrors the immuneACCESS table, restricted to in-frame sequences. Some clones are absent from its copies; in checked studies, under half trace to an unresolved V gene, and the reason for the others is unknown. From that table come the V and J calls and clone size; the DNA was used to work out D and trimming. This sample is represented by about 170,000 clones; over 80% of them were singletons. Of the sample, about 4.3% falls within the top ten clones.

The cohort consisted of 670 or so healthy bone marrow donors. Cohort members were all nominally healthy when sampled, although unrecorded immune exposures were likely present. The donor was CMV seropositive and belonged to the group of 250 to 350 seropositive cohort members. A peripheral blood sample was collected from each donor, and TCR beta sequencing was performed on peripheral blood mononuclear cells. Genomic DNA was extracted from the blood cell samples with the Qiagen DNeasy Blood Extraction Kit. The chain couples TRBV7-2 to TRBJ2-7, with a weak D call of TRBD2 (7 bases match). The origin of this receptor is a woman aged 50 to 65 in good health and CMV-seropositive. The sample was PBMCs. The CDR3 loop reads CASSLGGGQGINEQYF. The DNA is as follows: TGTGCCAGCAGCTTAGGGGGGGGGCAGGGGATCAACGAGCAGTACTTC.